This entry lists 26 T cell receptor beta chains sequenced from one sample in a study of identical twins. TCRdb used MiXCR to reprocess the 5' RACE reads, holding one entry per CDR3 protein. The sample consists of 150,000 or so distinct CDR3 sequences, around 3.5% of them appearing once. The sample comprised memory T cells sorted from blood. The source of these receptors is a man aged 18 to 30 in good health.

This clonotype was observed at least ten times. The CDR3, as DNA: TGTGCCACCAGTGATTTGCGAGCTAGCACAGATACGCAGTATTTT. Amino acids: CATSDLRASTDTQYF. The J gene is TRBJ2-3, the V gene TRBV24-1; D uncertain. Between the trimmed V and J ends, which lost 0 bases and 0 bases, there was a span of 6 bases. The CDR3 sequence is 15 residues long. Germline CDR1 reads KGHDR; CDR2 reads SFDVKD.

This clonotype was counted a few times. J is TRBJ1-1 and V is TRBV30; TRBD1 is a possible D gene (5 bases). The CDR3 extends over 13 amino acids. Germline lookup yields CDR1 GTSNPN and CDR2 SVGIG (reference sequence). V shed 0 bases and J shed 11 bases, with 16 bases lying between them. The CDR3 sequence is CAWSVPGVDVAFF. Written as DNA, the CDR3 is TGTGCCTGGAGTGTCCCGGGGGTGGACGTTGCTTTCTTT.

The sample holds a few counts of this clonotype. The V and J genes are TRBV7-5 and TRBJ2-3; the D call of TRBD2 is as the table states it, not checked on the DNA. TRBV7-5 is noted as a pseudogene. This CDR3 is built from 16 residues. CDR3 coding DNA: TGTATCTCTGTCCCCCAGCGGGAGGGCCACACAGATACGCAGTATTTT. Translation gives CISVPQREGHTDTQYF.

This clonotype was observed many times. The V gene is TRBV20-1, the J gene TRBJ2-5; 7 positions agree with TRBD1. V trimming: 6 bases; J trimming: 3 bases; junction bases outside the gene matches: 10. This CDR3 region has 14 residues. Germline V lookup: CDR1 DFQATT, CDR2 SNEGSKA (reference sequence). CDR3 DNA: TGCAGTGCATATAGGGACAGCCTCAAAGAGACCCAGTACTTC. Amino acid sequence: CSAYRDSLKETQYF.

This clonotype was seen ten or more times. DNA of the CDR3: TGTGCCAGCAGCTTGGGGACTCCCTTAGTTGAGCAGTACGTC. It encodes CASSLGTPLVEQYV. The J gene is TRBJ2-7, the V gene TRBV3-1; D may be TRBD2 (6 bases). The germline V and J ends were trimmed by 5 bases and 7 bases, with 18 bases remaining between them. Germline V CDR1 and CDR2: LGHDT, YNNKEL (reference sequence). The CDR3 has 14 residues.

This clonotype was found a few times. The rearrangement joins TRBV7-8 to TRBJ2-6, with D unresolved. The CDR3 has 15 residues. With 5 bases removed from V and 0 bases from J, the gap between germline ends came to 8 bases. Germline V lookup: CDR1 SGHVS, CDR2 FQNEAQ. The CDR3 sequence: CASSPSRSGANVLTF. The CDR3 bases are TGTGCCAGCAGCCCCAGCCGCTCTGGGGCCAACGTCCTGACTTTC.

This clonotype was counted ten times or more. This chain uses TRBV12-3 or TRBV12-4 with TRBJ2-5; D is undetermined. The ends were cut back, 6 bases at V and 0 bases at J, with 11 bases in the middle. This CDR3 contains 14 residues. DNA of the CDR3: TGTGCCAGCAGACGTACAGTGTACCAAGAGACCCAGTACTTC. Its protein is CASRRTVYQETQYF.

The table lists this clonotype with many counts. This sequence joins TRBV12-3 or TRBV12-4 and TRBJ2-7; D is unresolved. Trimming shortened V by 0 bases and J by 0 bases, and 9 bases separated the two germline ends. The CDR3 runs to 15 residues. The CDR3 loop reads CASSLAGDSSYEQYF. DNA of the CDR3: TGTGCCAGCAGTTTAGCGGGCGACTCCTCCTACGAGCAGTACTTC.

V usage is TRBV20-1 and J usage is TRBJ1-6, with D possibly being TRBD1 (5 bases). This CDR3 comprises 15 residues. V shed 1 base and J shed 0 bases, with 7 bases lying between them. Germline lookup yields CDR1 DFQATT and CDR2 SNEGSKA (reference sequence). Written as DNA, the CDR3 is TGCAGTGCTAGAGCTGGGGGCTCCTATAATTCACCCCTCCACTTT. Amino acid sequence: CSARAGGSYNSPLHF.

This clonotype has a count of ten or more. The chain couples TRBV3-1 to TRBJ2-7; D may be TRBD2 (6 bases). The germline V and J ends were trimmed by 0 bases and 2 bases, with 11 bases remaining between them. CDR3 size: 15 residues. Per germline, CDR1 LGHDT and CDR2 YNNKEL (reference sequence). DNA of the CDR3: TGTGCCAGCAGCCAAGAATTGGTAGCGGCCTACGAGCAGTACTTC. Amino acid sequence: CASSQELVAAYEQYF.

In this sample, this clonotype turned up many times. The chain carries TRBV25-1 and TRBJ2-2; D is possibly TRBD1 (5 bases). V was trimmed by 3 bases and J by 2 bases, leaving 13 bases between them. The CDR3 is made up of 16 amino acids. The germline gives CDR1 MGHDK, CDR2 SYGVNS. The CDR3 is CASSDFTGVNTGELFF. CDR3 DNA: TGTGCCAGCAGTGATTTCACAGGTGTCAACACCGGGGAGCTGTTTTTT.

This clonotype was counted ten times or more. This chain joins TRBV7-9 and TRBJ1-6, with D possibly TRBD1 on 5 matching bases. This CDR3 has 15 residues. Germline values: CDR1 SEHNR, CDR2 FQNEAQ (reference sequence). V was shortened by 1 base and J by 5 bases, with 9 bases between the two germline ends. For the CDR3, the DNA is TGTGCCAGCAGCTTAGTCCTGGGGCATAATTCACCCCTCCACTTT. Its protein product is CASSLVLGHNSPLHF.

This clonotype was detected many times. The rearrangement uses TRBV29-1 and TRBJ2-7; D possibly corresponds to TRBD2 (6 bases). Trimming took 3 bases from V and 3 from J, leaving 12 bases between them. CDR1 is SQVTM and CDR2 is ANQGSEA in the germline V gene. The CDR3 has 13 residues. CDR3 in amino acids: CSVEAHGGYEQYF. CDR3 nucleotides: TGCAGCGTTGAGGCCCACGGGGGCTACGAGCAGTACTTC.

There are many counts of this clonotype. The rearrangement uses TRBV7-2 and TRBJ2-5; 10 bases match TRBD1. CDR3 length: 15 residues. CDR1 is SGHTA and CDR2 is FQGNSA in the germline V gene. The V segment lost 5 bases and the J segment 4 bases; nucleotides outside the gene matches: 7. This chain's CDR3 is CASSTRGDRGETQYF. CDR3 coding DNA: TGTGCCAGCAGCACCCGGGGGGACAGGGGAGAGACCCAGTACTTC.

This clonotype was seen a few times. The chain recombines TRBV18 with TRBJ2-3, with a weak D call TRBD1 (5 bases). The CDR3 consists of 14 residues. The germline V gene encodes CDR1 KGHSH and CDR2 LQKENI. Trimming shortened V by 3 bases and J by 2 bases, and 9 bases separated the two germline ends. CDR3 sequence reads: CASSPKGNTDTQYF. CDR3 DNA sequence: TGTGCCAGCTCACCCAAGGGGAACACAGATACGCAGTATTTT.

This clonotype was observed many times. The CDR3 bases are TGTGCCACCCGTTCTTCTAGTGTCGCTTCTGGGGCCAACGTCCTGACTTTC. It yields the protein CATRSSSVASGANVLTF. This sequence joins TRBV5-6 and TRBJ2-6; D call uncertain. Germline CDR1 reads SGHDT; CDR2 reads YYEEEE. V lost 9 bases, J lost 1 base, and 20 bases lay in between. The CDR3 spans 17 residues.

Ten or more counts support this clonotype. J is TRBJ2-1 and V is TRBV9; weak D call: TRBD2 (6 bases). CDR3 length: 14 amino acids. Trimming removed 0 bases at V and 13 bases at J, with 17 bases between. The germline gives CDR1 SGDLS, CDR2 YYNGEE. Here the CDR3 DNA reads TGTGCCAGCAGCGTAGAACCCGGGGGAGCCGGTCAGTTCTTC. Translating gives CASSVEPGGAGQFF.

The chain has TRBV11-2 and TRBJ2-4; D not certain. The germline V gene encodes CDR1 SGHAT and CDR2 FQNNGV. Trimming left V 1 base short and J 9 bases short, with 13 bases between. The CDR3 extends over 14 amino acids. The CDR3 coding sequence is TGTGCCAGCAGCTTAGGTCTGAAAATGGGCATTCAGTACTTC. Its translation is CASSLGLKMGIQYF. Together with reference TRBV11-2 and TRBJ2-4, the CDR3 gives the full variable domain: EAGVAQSPRYKIIEKRQSVAFWCNPISGHATLYWYQQILGQGPKLLIQFQNNGVVDDSQLPKDRFSAERLKGVDSTLKIQPAKLEDSAVYLCASSLGLKMGIQYFGAGTRLSVL.

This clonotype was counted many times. The CDR3 DNA reads as TGTGCCAGCAGCAAACAGGGGGCTAGGGACAATGAGCAGTTCTTC. This sequence encodes CASSKQGARDNEQFF. V usage is TRBV7-3 and J usage is TRBJ2-1; TRBD1 aligns across 9 bases. V gave up 5 bases and J gave up 5 bases; unmatched junction bases: 7. The germline V gene has CDR1 SGHTA and CDR2 FQGTGA. The CDR3 contains 15 residues.

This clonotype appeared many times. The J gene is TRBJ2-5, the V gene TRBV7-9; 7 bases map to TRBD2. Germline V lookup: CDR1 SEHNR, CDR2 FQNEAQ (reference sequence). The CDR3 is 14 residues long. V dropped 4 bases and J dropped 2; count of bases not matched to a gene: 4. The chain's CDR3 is CASSSSGRQETQYF. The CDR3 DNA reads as TGTGCCAGCAGCTCTAGCGGTCGACAAGAGACCCAGTACTTC.

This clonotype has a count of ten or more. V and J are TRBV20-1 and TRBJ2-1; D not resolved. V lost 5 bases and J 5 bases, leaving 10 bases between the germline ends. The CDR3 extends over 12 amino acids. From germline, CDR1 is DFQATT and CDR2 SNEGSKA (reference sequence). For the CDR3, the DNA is TGCAGTGCTGAGTTAAGCGACAATGAGCAGTTCTTC. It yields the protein CSAELSDNEQFF.

The CDR3 region has the DNA TGTGCCAGCAGTTACTCGATGGGCAGGGGGACACTCAAAGGCTCCTACGAGCAGTACTTC. This translates into CASSYSMGRGTLKGSYEQYF. The genes are TRBV6-2 or TRBV6-3 and TRBJ2-7; 7 bases fit TRBD1. CDR1 and CDR2 from the germline V gene are MNHEY and SVGEGT. CDR3 length: 20 amino acids. Trimming took 0 bases from V and 0 from J; bases not matched to a gene: 17.

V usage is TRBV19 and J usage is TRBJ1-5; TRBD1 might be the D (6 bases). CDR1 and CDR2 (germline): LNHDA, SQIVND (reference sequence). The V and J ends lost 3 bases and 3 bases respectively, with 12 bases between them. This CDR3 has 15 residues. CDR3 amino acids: CASSITGPSNQPQHF. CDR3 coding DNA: TGTGCCAGTAGTATTACAGGGCCTTCCAATCAGCCCCAGCATTTT.

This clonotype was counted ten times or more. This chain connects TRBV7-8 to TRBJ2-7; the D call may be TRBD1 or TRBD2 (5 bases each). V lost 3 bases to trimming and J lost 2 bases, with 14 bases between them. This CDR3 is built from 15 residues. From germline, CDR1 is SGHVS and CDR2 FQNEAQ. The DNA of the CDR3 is TGTGCCAGCAGCTTCGGGACCACACGAACCTACGAGCAGTACTTC. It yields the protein CASSFGTTRTYEQYF. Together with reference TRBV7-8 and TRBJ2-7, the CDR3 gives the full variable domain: GAGVSQSPRYKVAKRGQDVALRCDPISGHVSLFWYQQALGQGPEFLTYFQNEAQLDKSGLPSDRFFAERPEGSVSTLKIQRTQQEDSAVYLCASSFGTTRTYEQYFGPGTRLTVT.

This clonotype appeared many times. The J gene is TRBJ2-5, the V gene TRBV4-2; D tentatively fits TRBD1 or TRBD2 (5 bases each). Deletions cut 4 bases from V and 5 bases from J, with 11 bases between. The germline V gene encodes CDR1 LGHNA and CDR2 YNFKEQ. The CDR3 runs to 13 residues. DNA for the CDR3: TGTGCCAGCAGCCCCGTTGAGGGGGAGACCCAGTACTTC. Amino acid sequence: CASSPVEGETQYF.

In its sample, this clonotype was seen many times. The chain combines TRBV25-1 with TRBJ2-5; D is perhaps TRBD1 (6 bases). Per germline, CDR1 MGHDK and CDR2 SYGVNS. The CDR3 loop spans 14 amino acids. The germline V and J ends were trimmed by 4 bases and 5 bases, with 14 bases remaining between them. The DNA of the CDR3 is TGTGCCAGCAGTGTGGGGGCATTGGGGGAGACCCAGTACTTC. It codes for CASSVGALGETQYF.